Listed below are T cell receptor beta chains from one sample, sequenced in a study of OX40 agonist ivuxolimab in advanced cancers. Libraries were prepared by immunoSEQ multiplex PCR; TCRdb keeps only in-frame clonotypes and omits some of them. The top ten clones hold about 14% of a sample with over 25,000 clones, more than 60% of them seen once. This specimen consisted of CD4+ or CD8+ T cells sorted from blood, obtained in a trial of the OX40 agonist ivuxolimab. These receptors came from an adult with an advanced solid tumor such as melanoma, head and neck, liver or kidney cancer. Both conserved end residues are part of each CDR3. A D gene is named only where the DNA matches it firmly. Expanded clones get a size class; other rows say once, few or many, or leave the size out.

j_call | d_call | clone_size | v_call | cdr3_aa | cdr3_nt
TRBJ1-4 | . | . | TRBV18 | CASSPGTDVATNEKLFF | TGTGCCAGCTCACCAGGGACCGACGTTGCAACTAATGAAAAACTGTTTTTT
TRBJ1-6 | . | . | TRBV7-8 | CASSLALTGSSYNSPLHF | TGTGCCAGCAGCTTAGCGTTAACAGGGAGCTCCTATAATTCACCCCTCCACTTT
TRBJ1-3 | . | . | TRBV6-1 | CAIEGKGNTIYF | TGTGCCATCGAGGGTAAAGGAAACACCATATATTTT
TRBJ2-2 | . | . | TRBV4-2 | CASSQDDSLRELFF | TGTGCCAGCAGCCAAGACGACAGTCTCAGGGAGCTGTTTTTT
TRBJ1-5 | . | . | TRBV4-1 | CASSQESQGGNQPQHF | TGCGCCAGCAGCCAAGAGTCCCAGGGAGGCAATCAGCCCCAGCATTTT
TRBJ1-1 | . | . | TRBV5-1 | CASSLGGTLGFTEAFF | TGCGCCAGCAGCTTGGGGGGGACCTTGGGTTTCACTGAAGCTTTCTTT
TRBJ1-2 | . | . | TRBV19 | CASTTGSSLYGYTF | TGTGCCTCTACCACAGGGAGCTCCCTCTATGGCTACACCTTC
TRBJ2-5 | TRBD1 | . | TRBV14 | CASSGQGYPETQYF | TGTGCCAGCAGTGGACAGGGTTACCCAGAGACCCAGTACTTC
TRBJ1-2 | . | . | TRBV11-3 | CASSLDLEGGYTF | TGTGCCAGCAGCTTAGATTTAGAGGGTGGCTACACCTTC
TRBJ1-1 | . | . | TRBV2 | CASSGDRTGIREDTEAFF | TGTGCCAGCAGTGGCGACAGGACGGGGATTCGTGAGGACACTGAAGCTTTCTTT
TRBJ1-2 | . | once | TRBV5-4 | CASSLDRDTFDRHGYTF | TGTGCCAGCAGCTTGGATAGAGACACCTTCGACCGGCATGGCTACACCTTC
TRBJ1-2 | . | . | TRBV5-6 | CASSPGGNYGYTF | TGTGCCAGCAGCCCTGGGGGCAACTATGGCTACACCTTC
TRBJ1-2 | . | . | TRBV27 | CASSLLPLGNYGYTF | TGTGCCAGCAGTTTACTCCCTTTGGGGAACTATGGCTACACCTTC
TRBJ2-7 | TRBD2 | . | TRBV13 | CASSSRTSGYEQYF | TGTGCCAGCAGCTCCCGGACTAGCGGCTACGAGCAGTACTTC
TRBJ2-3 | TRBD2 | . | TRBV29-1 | CSARLLAGARDTQYF | TGCAGCGCCCGCCTACTAGCGGGGGCGAGAGATACGCAGTATTTT
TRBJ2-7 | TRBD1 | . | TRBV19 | CASSRQGASAYEQYF | TGTGCCAGCTCTCGACAGGGGGCATCGGCCTACGAGCAGTACTTC